The 28 T cell receptor beta chains given below trace back to one sample, sequenced in a study of identical twins. TCRdb independently ran MiXCR on the 5' RACE reads; one entry per CDR3 protein. This table holds 450,000 to 650,000 distinct CDR3 sequences, about 15% found once. The sample was also linked to a second study, of yellow fever vaccine responses in identical twins.

Material for sequencing was CD4+ T cells sorted from blood. Every receptor here comes from a young woman in good health.

The chain joins TRBV5-1 to TRBJ2-1; no clear D. This CDR3 spans 14 amino acids. Germline CDR1 SGHRS, CDR2 YFSETQ. V shed 2 bases and J shed 5 bases, with 11 bases lying between them. The CDR3 protein is CASSLEGPNNEQFF. The CDR3 DNA sequence: TGCGCCAGCAGCTTAGAAGGACCTAACAATGAGCAGTTCTTC.

The rearrangement joins TRBV5-1 to TRBJ2-3; 9 positions agree with TRBD1. Germline CDR1 is SGHRS and CDR2 is YFSETQ. The CDR3 loop spans 18 amino acids. V lost 4 bases to trimming and J lost 3 bases; unmatched junction nucleotides: 15. CDR3 region: CASSIRSLQGARTDTQYF. DNA of the CDR3: TGCGCCAGCAGCATACGCTCTTTACAGGGGGCGAGGACAGATACGCAGTATTTT.

This clonotype was seen many times. The J gene is TRBJ2-2, the V gene TRBV12-3 or TRBV12-4; a weak D match, TRBD2 (6 bases). There are 15 residues in the CDR3. V was trimmed by 3 bases and J by 5 bases, leaving 13 bases between them. The CDR3 coding sequence is TGTGCCAGCAGTTTCGGGTCAGGGAGGACCGGGGAGCTGTTTTTT. Protein sequence: CASSFGSGRTGELFF.

The rearrangement joins TRBV6-2 or TRBV6-3 to TRBJ2-6; D gene ambiguous. The CDR3 is made up of 18 amino acids. Germline CDR1 reads MNHEY; CDR2 reads SVGEGT. V was trimmed by 2 bases and J by 5 bases, leaving 19 bases between them. CDR3 sequence: CASSYIGVTPLRANVLTF. The CDR3, as DNA: TGTGCCAGCAGTTACATTGGGGTTACCCCTCTTAGGGCCAACGTCCTGACTTTC.

This clonotype showed up just once. The chain employs TRBV29-1 and TRBJ2-2; no definite D call. Germline CDR1 SQVTM, CDR2 ANQGSEA. The CDR3 has 13 amino acids. V lost 3 bases, J lost 4 bases, and 9 bases lay in between. Here the CDR3 reads CSVDAAGTGELFF. Here the CDR3 DNA reads TGCAGCGTTGATGCGGCAGGCACCGGGGAGCTGTTTTTT.

The chain joins TRBV6-5 to TRBJ2-3; 7 bases fit TRBD2. The germline V gene encodes CDR1 MNHEY and CDR2 SVGAGI. CDR3 length: 11 amino acids. Trimming took 6 bases from V and 9 from J; bases not matched to a gene: 3. CDR3 nucleotides: TGTGCCAGCAGCGACGGGGGGACGCAGTATTTT. Translation: CASSDGGTQYF.

The chain combines TRBV15 with TRBJ2-7; D ambiguous. The CDR3 is 13 residues long. Germline assignment: CDR1 LNHNV and CDR2 YYDKDF (reference sequence). V was pared by 0 bases and J by 6 bases, with 9 bases between. The CDR3 nucleotides are TGTGCCACCAGCAGAGATTTCATGGGCGAGCAGTACTTC. The encoded protein is CATSRDFMGEQYF.

The gene calls are TRBV6-1 and TRBJ2-2; 8 bases are shared with TRBD1. Per the germline V gene, CDR1 is MNHNS and CDR2 is SASEGT. The CDR3 is 16 amino acids. V lost 6 bases and J lost 1; bases outside the gene matches: 7. The CDR3 loop is CASRRGGTGNTGELFF. DNA of the CDR3: TGTGCCAGCAGACGCGGTGGGACAGGGAACACCGGGGAGCTGTTTTTT.

Only a few counts were recorded for this clonotype. The rearrangement uses TRBV29-1 and TRBJ2-3; TRBD1 or TRBD2 may be the D gene (5 bases each). Germline CDR1 is SQVTM and CDR2 is ANQGSEA. V was cut by 2 bases and J by 2 bases, with 14 bases left in between. The CDR3 has 15 residues. The CDR3: CSVEPLRDPTDTQYF. The DNA for the CDR3 is TGCAGCGTTGAACCACTCCGGGACCCCACAGATACGCAGTATTTT.

The chain is built from TRBV11-3 and TRBJ1-1; TRBD1 is a possible D gene (5 bases). Germline V lookup: CDR1 SGHNT, CDR2 YENEEA. Trimming left V 5 bases short and J 0 bases short, with 16 bases between. The CDR3 totals 16 residues. The CDR3 spells CASSPTTDSLNTEAFF. The CDR3 bases are TGTGCCAGCAGCCCAACGACCGACAGCCTGAACACTGAAGCTTTCTTT.

The chain is built from TRBV24-1 and TRBJ2-5; D is undetermined. The CDR3 loop spans 17 amino acids. Germline loops: CDR1 KGHDR, CDR2 SFDVKD. Trimming took off 5 bases at V and 2 bases at J, with 20 bases between the two ends. CDR3 amino acids: CATSGRWETGSQETQYF. DNA for the CDR3: TGTGCCACCAGTGGTCGCTGGGAAACGGGCTCTCAAGAGACCCAGTACTTC.

This rearrangement joins TRBV24-1 to TRBJ2-1, with 10 bases lining up with TRBD2. Germline CDR1 reads KGHDR; CDR2 reads SFDVKD. Trimming at V came to 2 bases and at J to 7 bases, leaving 10 bases not matched to a gene. The CDR3 extends over 17 amino acids. For the CDR3, the DNA is TGTGCCACCAGTGATTGGGCTAGCGGGAGTGTTGGGAATGAGCAGTTCTTC. Protein sequence: CATSDWASGSVGNEQFF.

This clonotype was observed a few times. This chain links TRBV11-2 with TRBJ2-7; no clear D. Germline V gives CDR1 SGHAT, CDR2 FQNNGV. CDR3 length: 15 residues. V lost 3 bases and J lost 0, with 12 bases in between. CDR3 residues: CASSFSRADSYEQYF. The CDR3 DNA sequence: TGTGCCAGCAGCTTTAGCCGGGCGGACTCCTACGAGCAGTACTTC.

This clonotype was counted a few times. This rearrangement joins TRBV25-1 to TRBJ1-1; 8 nucleotides agree with TRBD1. This CDR3 comprises 13 residues. In germline, CDR1 is MGHDK, CDR2 SYGVNS. With 4 bases clipped from V and 3 bases from J, the junction kept 1 base outside the gene matches. In DNA, the CDR3 is TGTGCCAGCAGTGCGGACAGGGACACTGAAGCTTTCTTT. Amino acid sequence: CASSADRDTEAFF. The variable domain in full, completed from reference TRBV25-1 and TRBJ1-1, reads EADIYQTPRYLVIGTGKKITLECSQTMGHDKMYWYQQDPGMELHLIHYSYGVNSTEKGDLSSESTVSRIRTEHFPLTLESARPSHTSQYLCASSADRDTEAFFGQGTRLTVV.

The chain links TRBV9 to TRBJ1-3; D might be TRBD1 (5 bases). Deletions cut 1 base from V and 3 bases from J, with 14 bases between. Per germline, CDR1 SGDLS and CDR2 YYNGEE. The CDR3 runs to 16 residues. The CDR3 sequence is CASSVFKGPSGNTIYF. The CDR3 coding sequence is TGTGCCAGCAGCGTATTCAAGGGGCCGAGTGGAAACACCATATATTTT.

Only a few counts were recorded for this clonotype. The rearrangement links TRBV2 to TRBJ2-1; TRBD1 agrees at 8 bases. CDR3 length equals 14 residues. Trimming took 8 bases from V and 9 from J; bases not matched to a gene: 12. The germline gives CDR1 SNHLY, CDR2 FYNNEI. CDR3 protein: CASSDSTGVGEQFF. DNA for the CDR3: TGTGCCAGCTCCGACTCGACAGGGGTCGGTGAGCAGTTCTTC. The complete variable domain, with remaining parts taken from reference TRBV2 and TRBJ2-1, reads EPEVTQTPSHQVTQMGQEVILRCVPISNHLYFYWYRQILGQKVEFLVSFYNNEISEKSEIFDDQFSVERPDGSNFTLKIRSTKLEDSAMYFCASSDSTGVGEQFFGPGTRLTVL.

J is TRBJ1-2 and V is TRBV12-3 or TRBV12-4; perhaps TRBD1 as D (6 bases). Trimming removed 10 bases at V and 0 bases at J, with 12 bases between. The CDR3 runs to 13 residues. CDR3 sequence: CATRDNANYGYTF. The CDR3 DNA sequence: TGTGCCACCCGGGACAATGCTAACTATGGCTACACCTTC.

This clonotype came up a few times. This chain connects TRBV9 to TRBJ2-1; no reliable D call. Germline V gene sequence: CDR1 SGDLS, CDR2 YYNGEE. The CDR3 covers 12 residues. V was pared by 1 base and J by 8 bases, with 7 bases between. The CDR3 DNA follows: TGTGCCAGCAGCGTACACGGCTATGAGCAGTTCTTC. Translating it yields CASSVHGYEQFF.

This clonotype was recorded a few times. The rearrangement links TRBV7-6 to TRBJ2-2; TRBD2 aligns across 8 bases. Per the germline V gene, CDR1 is SGHVS and CDR2 is FNYEAQ. CDR3 length: 16 amino acids. J gave up 7 bases and V 5 bases, and 12 bases lay outside the gene matches. CDR3 bases: TGTGCCAGCAGCCAGCGCCCGGGACTAGAGGTCGGGGAGCTGTTTTTT. Encoded protein: CASSQRPGLEVGELFF.

The V and J genes are TRBV7-9 and TRBJ1-6, with 9 nucleotides matching TRBD1. Germline CDR1 reads SEHNR; CDR2 reads FQNEAQ (reference sequence). The CDR3 totals 15 residues. The J segment lost 9 bases and the V segment lost 0 bases, leaving 3 bases of the junction unmatched. CDR3 residues: CASSLAPGQGSPLHF. The CDR3 DNA is TGTGCCAGCAGCTTAGCGCCGGGACAGGGTTCACCCCTCCACTTT.

The rearrangement uses TRBV5-4 and TRBJ2-3; 10 nucleotides agree with TRBD2. Germline trimming cut 0 bases from V and 2 bases from J; bases unmatched to any gene: 3. Germline CDR1 SGHNT, CDR2 YYREEE (reference sequence). The CDR3 runs to 16 residues. The CDR3 region has the DNA TGTGCCAGCAGCTTGGAAACTAGCGGGAACACAGATACGCAGTATTTT. This encodes CASSLETSGNTDTQYF.

There are a few counts of this clonotype. The J gene is TRBJ2-7, the V gene TRBV12-3 or TRBV12-4, with D possibly being TRBD2 (5 bases). The CDR3 is 16 residues long. The germline V and J ends were trimmed by 5 bases and 0 bases, with 17 bases remaining between them. The CDR3 DNA follows: TGTGCCAGCAGTCGCCGTGGTGCGGGTGCCTCCTACGAGCAGTACTTC. This encodes CASSRRGAGASYEQYF.

This rearrangement joins TRBV20-1 to TRBJ1-1; TRBD1 matches at 7 bases. The CDR3 contains 14 residues. V trimming: 2 bases; J trimming: 1 base; junction bases outside the gene matches: 4. The V gene's germline CDR1 is DFQATT and CDR2 SNEGSKA (reference sequence). CDR3 in DNA: TGCAGTGCTAGATCCCGGACAGGGAACACTGAAGCTTTCTTT. As protein: CSARSRTGNTEAFF.

This clonotype showed up just a few times. The genes are TRBV2 and TRBJ2-5; no clear D. V lost 8 bases and J lost 2, with 9 bases in between. Germline V gene sequence: CDR1 SNHLY, CDR2 FYNNEI. This CDR3 spans 12 amino acids. The CDR3 protein is CASLGSQETQYF. In nucleotides, the CDR3 is TGTGCCAGCTTGGGCAGTCAAGAGACCCAGTACTTC.

This clonotype was detected a few times. The chain links TRBV10-3 to TRBJ2-7; 10 positions agree with TRBD1. The CDR3 loop spans 14 amino acids. CDR1 and CDR2 (germline): ENHRY, SYGVKD. V lost 4 bases and J lost 2; bases outside the gene matches: 2. DNA for the CDR3: TGTGCCATCAGTGGACAGGGGGCGACCTACGAGCAGTACTTC. Protein: CAISGQGATYEQYF.

This clonotype was seen repeatedly, ten times or more. The V gene is TRBV7-9, the J gene TRBJ1-6; TRBD1 is a possible D gene (5 bases). Deletions cut 2 bases from V and 8 bases from J, with 13 bases between. Per germline, CDR1 SEHNR and CDR2 FQNEAQ (reference sequence). This CDR3 region has 15 residues. CDR3 residues: CASSLSGQGDSPLHF. The CDR3 nucleotides read TGTGCCAGCAGCTTATCCGGGCAGGGAGATTCACCCCTCCACTTT. The variable domain in full, completed from reference TRBV7-9 and TRBJ1-6, reads DTGVSQNPRHKITKRGQNVTFRCDPISEHNRLYWYRQTLGQGPEFLTYFQNEAQLEKSRLLSDRFSAERPKGSFSTLEIQRTEQGDSAMYLCASSLSGQGDSPLHFGNGTRLTVT.

CDR3 DNA sequence: TGCGCCAGCAGCTTGGCCGTACAGGGGGAGCAGTTCTTC. It is translated as CASSLAVQGEQFF. The chain couples TRBV5-1 to TRBJ2-1, with 7 bases matching TRBD1. V was clipped by 0 bases and J by 10 bases; unmatched bases: 4. CDR1 and CDR2 from the germline V gene are SGHRS and YFSETQ. The CDR3 extends over 13 amino acids.

This clonotype has just a few counts. This chain connects TRBV7-9 to TRBJ2-3; D gene uncertain. V dropped 5 bases and J dropped 6 bases, with 15 bases sitting between them. CDR3 size: 14 residues. Germline V gene lookup returns CDR1 SEHNR and CDR2 FQNEAQ (reference sequence). CDR3 DNA: TGTGCCAGCAGCCTGAAACCAATCACGGATACGCAGTATTTT. It specifies CASSLKPITDTQYF.